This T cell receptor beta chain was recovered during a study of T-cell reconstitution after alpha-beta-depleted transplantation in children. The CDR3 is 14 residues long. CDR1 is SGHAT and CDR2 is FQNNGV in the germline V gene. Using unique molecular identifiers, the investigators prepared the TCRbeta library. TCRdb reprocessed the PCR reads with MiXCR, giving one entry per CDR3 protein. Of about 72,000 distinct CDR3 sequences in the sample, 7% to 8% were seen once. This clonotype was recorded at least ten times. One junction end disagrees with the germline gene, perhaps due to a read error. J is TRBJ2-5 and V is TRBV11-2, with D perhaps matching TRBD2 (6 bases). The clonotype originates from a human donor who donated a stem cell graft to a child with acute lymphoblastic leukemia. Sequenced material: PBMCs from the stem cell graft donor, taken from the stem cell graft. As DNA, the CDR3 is TGTGCCAGCAGCTACAATGCGGGGAAAGAGACCCATTACTTC. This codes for CASSYNAGKETHYF.